This T cell receptor (beta chain) was sequenced for a study of patients and donors after allogeneic stem cell transplantation. TCRdb reanalysed the RT-PCR reads using MiXCR and keeps one entry per CDR3 protein. The data show fewer than 1,500 distinct CDR3 sequences, with roughly 5.5% seen just once and roughly 28% held by the top ten. By share, this clonotype counts as medium-sized. This CDR3 contains 16 residues. V was pared by 0 bases and J by 12 bases, with 11 bases of the junction left unmatched. The germline gives CDR1 SGHVS, CDR2 FNYEAQ. Sequenced sample: blood, either unsorted or a sorted T cell fraction (not recorded which). The gene calls are TRBV7-6 and TRBJ2-1; 10 nucleotides agree with TRBD2. The receptor was isolated from a human donor who was either an allogeneic HSCT recipient or a stem cell or donor lymphocyte infusion donor (not recorded which). It is not recorded whose cells these are; they may come from a transplant donor. The CDR3 reads CASSLATSGNDVGQFF. DNA of the CDR3: TGTGCCAGCAGCTTAGCCACTAGCGGGAACGACGTAGGGCAGTTCTTC.